This TCR beta chain was identified during a study of T cells in Graves' hyperthyroidism and ophthalmopathy. Study-wide results and caveats: In validation, the model predicted ophthalmopathy. These predictions came a median roughly six months before onset. Ophthalmopathy could be told apart from stable hyperthyroidism with a 13 V-J model.

As for this clonotype: The antigen is undetermined.

The cohort's ophthalmopathy patients, a group with duration under 3 months, had a Clinical Activity Score of at least 3 and a NOSPECS grade of at least 4. Source material for PBMCs was over 8 ml fresh peripheral blood. Template material for amplifying TCR beta CDR3 regions consisted of RNA transcripts. Initially, a first-round RT-PCR of the TCR CDR3 employed the HTBI primer set. A single record per CDR3 protein comes from TCRdb applying MiXCR to the multiplex PCR reads. Of approximately 620,000 distinct CDR3 sequences in the sample, around 15% are singletons; the top ten hold under 3.5%. The CDR3 is made up of 15 amino acids. Germline assignment: CDR1 SGHAT and CDR2 FQNNGV. V was cut by 5 bases and J by 2 bases, with 16 bases left in between.

The sample comprised blood. The sequence derives from a woman between 35 and 50 years old with Graves' ophthalmopathy. This chain joins TRBV11-2 and TRBJ2-7; D is perhaps TRBD1 or TRBD2 (6 bases each). CDR3 amino acids: CASSPTSGEAYEQYF. The CDR3 DNA sequence: TGTGCCAGCAGCCCCACCTCAGGGGAGGCCTACGAGCAGTACTTC.